These 12 T cell receptor beta chains share one sample of origin, sequenced in a study of blood T cell repertoires in COVID-19. Libraries were prepared by immunoSEQ multiplex PCR; TCRdb keeps only in-frame clonotypes and omits some of them. The repertoire holds some 300,000 clones, with about nine tenths as singletons. Material for sequencing was PBMCs or T cells enriched from blood (not recorded which). The receptors derive from a woman between 50 and 59 years old who had been exposed to COVID-19.

The J gene is TRBJ1-4, the V gene TRBV28, with TRBD1 as a possible D gene (5 bases). There are 18 residues in the CDR3. Trimming cost V 2 bases and J 0 bases, with 16 bases left between them. The germline V gene encodes CDR1 MDHEN and CDR2 SYDVKM. The CDR3 loop reads CASSLGGTVVATNEKLFF. The CDR3 DNA reads TGTGCCAGCAGTTTAGGGGGGACGGTAGTTGCAACTAATGAAAAACTGTTTTTT. Full variable domain (remainder filled in from reference TRBV28 and TRBJ1-4): DVKVTQSSRYLVKRTGEKVFLECVQDMDHENMFWYRQDPGLGLRLIYFSYDVKMKEKGDIPEGYSVSREKKERFSLILESASTNQTSMYLCASSLGGTVVATNEKLFFGSGTQLSVL.

DNA of the CDR3: TGTGCCAGCAGCCCCCAGGCGGGACAGGGGGCGCGGGAGACCCAGTACTTC. This codes for CASSPQAGQGARETQYF. This chain links TRBV25-1 with TRBJ2-5; 12 nucleotides match TRBD1. The germline gives CDR1 MGHDK, CDR2 SYGVNS. The length of the CDR3 is 17 residues. Unmatched junction bases numbered 13, after V lost 6 bases and J lost 5 bases.

The sample holds one count of this clone. The chain uses TRBV9 and TRBJ2-2; D ambiguous. This CDR3 comprises 15 residues. In germline, CDR1 is SGDLS, CDR2 YYNGEE. V lost 0 bases to trimming and J lost 1 base, with 7 bases between them. DNA of the CDR3: TGTGCCAGCAGCGTAGTGAGTCAGAACACCGGGGAGCTGTTTTTT. As protein: CASSVVSQNTGELFF.

The gene calls are TRBV14 and TRBJ1-2; D is unclear. The V end was cut by 1 base, the J end by 6 bases, with 9 bases between. CDR3 length: 13 amino acids. In germline, CDR1 is SGHDN, CDR2 FVKESK. The CDR3 sequence is CASSQGPGHGYTF. The CDR3 DNA reads as TGTGCCAGCAGCCAAGGCCCAGGTCATGGCTACACCTTC.

This chain joins TRBV19 and TRBJ1-2; D remains ambiguous. From germline, CDR1 is LNHDA and CDR2 SQIVND (reference sequence). V shed 4 bases and J shed 6 bases, with 9 bases lying between them. This CDR3 has 12 amino acids. The CDR3: CASSTLLNGYTF. In DNA, the CDR3 is TGTGCCAGTAGTACATTACTGAATGGCTACACCTTC.

The gene calls are TRBV5-5 and TRBJ1-2, with TRBD1 as a possible D gene (6 bases). V lost 4 bases to trimming and J lost 6 bases, with 10 bases between them. Germline V gene sequence: CDR1 SGHKS, CDR2 YYEKEE (reference sequence). This CDR3 is built from 12 residues. The CDR3: CASSQGGNGYTF. CDR3 sequence (DNA): TGTGCCAGCAGCCAAGGGGGTAATGGCTACACCTTC. Using reference TRBV5-5 and TRBJ1-2 for the parts outside the CDR3, the full variable domain is DAGVTQSPTHLIKTRGQQVTLRCSPISGHKSVSWYQQVLGQGPQFIFQYYEKEERGRGNFPDRFSARQFPNYSSELNVNALLLGDSALYLCASSQGGNGYTFGSGTRLTVV.

The rearrangement joins TRBV5-6 to TRBJ2-1; 9 bases are a match to TRBD2. The V segment lost 2 bases and the J segment 0 bases; nucleotides outside the gene matches: 6. The CDR3 is 17 amino acids. CDR1 is SGHDT, CDR2 YYEEEE, per germline. CDR3 loop: CASSFRLAESSYNEQFF. CDR3 DNA sequence: TGTGCCAGCAGCTTTAGACTAGCGGAGAGCTCCTACAATGAGCAGTTCTTC. The full variable domain, with the rest looked up from reference TRBV5-6 and TRBJ2-1, is DAGVTQSPTHLIKTRGQQVTLRCSPKSGHDTVSWYQQALGQGPQFIFQYYEEEERQRGNFPDRFSGHQFPNYSSELNVNALLLGDSALYLCASSFRLAESSYNEQFFGPGTRLTVL.

The chain carries TRBV6-5 and TRBJ2-5, with 8 nucleotides matching TRBD2. The CDR3 loop spans 12 amino acids. Unmatched junction bases numbered 7, after V lost 7 bases and J lost 9 bases. Germline V gene lookup returns CDR1 MNHEY and CDR2 SVGAGI. As DNA, the CDR3 is TGTGCCAGCACCCAATCCGGGGGGGCCCAGTACTTC. It translates to CASTQSGGAQYF.

The chain joins TRBV7-8 to TRBJ2-7, with 9 positions matching TRBD2. The CDR3 consists of 15 residues. V was clipped by 6 bases and J by 1 base; unmatched bases: 7. Germline V gene data show CDR1 as SGHVS and CDR2 as FQNEAQ. As DNA, the CDR3 is TGTGCCAGCAGTTCAAGCGGGGGGTCTTCCTACGAGCAGTACTTC. Its protein product is CASSSSGGSSYEQYF.

The chain carries TRBV28 and TRBJ1-5, with D maybe TRBD1 (5 bases). In germline, CDR1 is MDHEN, CDR2 SYDVKM. V was clipped by 6 bases and J by 3 bases, with 18 bases between them. The CDR3 spans 16 residues. The CDR3 region has the DNA TGTGCCAGCAGCCGACAGTCACGAAGGACCAATCAGCCCCAGCATTTT. Protein: CASSRQSRRTNQPQHF.

The chain carries TRBV5-4 and TRBJ2-3; 7 bases are shared with TRBD2. CDR1 and CDR2 (germline): SGHNT, YYREEE (reference sequence). V trimming: 0 bases; J trimming: 2 bases; junction bases outside the gene matches: 0. This CDR3 has 14 residues. This CDR3 is CASSLGLATDTQYF. Here the CDR3 DNA reads TGTGCCAGCAGCTTGGGACTAGCCACAGATACGCAGTATTTT.

The chain couples TRBV6-6 to TRBJ2-7, with 10 bases lining up with TRBD2. Germline values: CDR1 MNHNY, CDR2 SVGAGI (reference sequence). The CDR3 is made up of 15 amino acids. V shed 6 bases, J shed 2 bases, and the junction held 7 bases outside the gene matches. CDR3 bases: TGTGCCAGCAGACACACTAGCGGGGAGGCCTACGAGCAGTACTTC. As protein: CASRHTSGEAYEQYF.